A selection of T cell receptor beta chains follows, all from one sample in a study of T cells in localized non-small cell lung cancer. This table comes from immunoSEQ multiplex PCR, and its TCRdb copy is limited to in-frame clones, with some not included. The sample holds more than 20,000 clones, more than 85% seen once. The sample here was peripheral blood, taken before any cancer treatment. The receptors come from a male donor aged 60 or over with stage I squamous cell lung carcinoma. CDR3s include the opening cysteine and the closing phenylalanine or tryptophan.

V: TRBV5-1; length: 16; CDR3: CASSFTSGGFTGELFF
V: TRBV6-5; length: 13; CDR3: CASSRGQGGIQYF
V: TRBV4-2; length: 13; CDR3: CASSQVEVETQYF
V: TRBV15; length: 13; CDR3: CATSRERGFGYTF
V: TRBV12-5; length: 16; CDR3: CASGYSGTTSNQPQHF
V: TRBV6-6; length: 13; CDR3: CASSYLEDSPCYF
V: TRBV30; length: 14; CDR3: CAWSATTRYNEQFF
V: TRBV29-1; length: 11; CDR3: CSTLVWTEAFF
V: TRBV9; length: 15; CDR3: CASSVETGSGNTIYF
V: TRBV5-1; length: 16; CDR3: CASSLEDRAFTDTQYF